Listed below are T cell receptor beta chains from one sample, sequenced in a study of Ad26.COV2.S vaccination and SARS-CoV-2 variants. Using immunoSEQ multiplex PCR, the repertoire was profiled, and TCRdb retains in-frame clones only, with some absent. There are hundreds of thousands of clones in the sample; about nine tenths occur only once, and 3.4% lies in the top ten. The source was peripheral blood, collected in a trial of Ad26.COV2.S vaccine versus placebo. These receptors originate from a person between 18 and 65 years old who received the Ad26.COV2.S COVID-19 vaccine or a placebo. CDR3s include the opening cysteine and the closing phenylalanine or tryptophan. Each record gives: J gene, D gene, clone size, V gene, CDR3 DNA, CDR3 protein. A D gene is named only where the DNA matches it firmly. Not all rows give a size; the values are once, few, many and, for expanded clones, a class.

j_call: TRBJ1-2
d_call: NA
clone_size: NA
v_call: TRBV27
cdr3_nt: TGTGCCAGCAGTTCCCGAACTGGGGGGTACGGCTATGGCTACACCTTC
cdr3_aa: CASSSRTGGYGYGYTF

j_call: TRBJ1-2
d_call: NA
clone_size: NA
v_call: TRBV7-9
cdr3_nt: TGTGCCAGCAGATCGGACCATCCCCTCTACACCTTC
cdr3_aa: CASRSDHPLYTF

j_call: TRBJ1-2
d_call: NA
clone_size: NA
v_call: TRBV9
cdr3_nt: TGTGCCAGCAGCGGGACAGACTATGGCTACACCTTC
cdr3_aa: CASSGTDYGYTF

j_call: TRBJ1-1
d_call: NA
clone_size: NA
v_call: TRBV4-1
cdr3_nt: TGCGCCAGCAGCCACAGGGGTAAGAACACTGAAGCTTTCTTT
cdr3_aa: CASSHRGKNTEAFF

j_call: TRBJ1-2
d_call: TRBD1
clone_size: NA
v_call: TRBV9
cdr3_nt: TGTGCCAGCAGCGCAACTTTGGGACAGGGGTTTAACTATGGCTACACCTTC
cdr3_aa: CASSATLGQGFNYGYTF

j_call: TRBJ2-5
d_call: TRBD2
clone_size: NA
v_call: TRBV29-1
cdr3_nt: TGCAGCGTTGAAACAGGGACTAGCGGGGAGACCCAGTACTTC
cdr3_aa: CSVETGTSGETQYF

j_call: TRBJ1-3
d_call: TRBD1
clone_size: NA
v_call: TRBV30
cdr3_nt: TGTGCCTGGAGCCTTGACAGGGCGAGCTCTGGAAACACCATATATTTT
cdr3_aa: CAWSLDRASSGNTIYF

j_call: TRBJ1-1
d_call: NA
clone_size: NA
v_call: TRBV7-9
cdr3_nt: TGTGCCAGCAGCACCTACGCCGGGACGGACTACCTTGAAGCTTTCTTT
cdr3_aa: CASSTYAGTDYLEAFF

j_call: TRBJ2-4
d_call: NA
clone_size: NA
v_call: TRBV6-2/TRBV6-3
cdr3_nt: TGTGCCAGCAGCCAGGTTATCAGCCTAGCCAAAAACATTCAGTACTTC
cdr3_aa: CASSQVISLAKNIQYF

j_call: TRBJ2-2
d_call: NA
clone_size: NA
v_call: TRBV7-2
cdr3_nt: TGTGCCAGCAGCTTACTTAGGGGGGGGCCGGGCACCGGGGAGCTGTTTTTT
cdr3_aa: CASSLLRGGPGTGELFF

j_call: TRBJ2-3
d_call: NA
clone_size: NA
v_call: TRBV7-2
cdr3_nt: TGTGCCAGCAGCTTAGCACAGATACATCATACGCAGTATTTT
cdr3_aa: CASSLAQIHHTQYF

j_call: TRBJ2-2
d_call: NA
clone_size: NA
v_call: TRBV27
cdr3_nt: TGTGCCAGCAGTCGTTGGGGGAACACCGGGGAGCTGTTTTTT
cdr3_aa: CASSRWGNTGELFF

j_call: TRBJ1-1
d_call: NA
clone_size: once
v_call: TRBV2
cdr3_nt: TGTGCCAGCAGTGATGCGGGGGAGGTTGAAGCTTTCTTT
cdr3_aa: CASSDAGEVEAFF

j_call: TRBJ2-5
d_call: TRBD2
clone_size: NA
v_call: TRBV4-1
cdr3_nt: TGCGCCAGCAGCCAGCGAGCGGGGGCGGGGGAGACCCAGTACTTC
cdr3_aa: CASSQRAGAGETQYF

j_call: TRBJ2-5
d_call: NA
clone_size: once
v_call: TRBV20-1
cdr3_nt: TGCAGTGCTTATTTACAAGAGACCCAGTACTTC
cdr3_aa: CSAYLQETQYF

j_call: TRBJ1-1
d_call: NA
clone_size: once
v_call: TRBV5-1
cdr3_nt: TGCGCCAGCAGCTTGGAGGAGGGATGGAACACTGAAGCTTTCTTT
cdr3_aa: CASSLEEGWNTEAFF

j_call: TRBJ1-5
d_call: NA
clone_size: NA
v_call: TRBV3-1/TRBV3-2
cdr3_nt: TGTGCCAGCAGCCAAGACCACGCTTGGCAGCCCCAGCATTTT
cdr3_aa: CASSQDHAWQPQHF

j_call: TRBJ1-1
d_call: NA
clone_size: NA
v_call: TRBV6-5
cdr3_nt: TGTGCCAGCAGTTCCCCCGTGGTGGGGAACACTGAAGCTTTCTTT
cdr3_aa: CASSSPVVGNTEAFF

j_call: TRBJ1-3
d_call: NA
clone_size: NA
v_call: TRBV9
cdr3_nt: TGTGCCAGCAGCGTACTGGGGAACACCATATATTTT
cdr3_aa: CASSVLGNTIYF

j_call: TRBJ1-6
d_call: TRBD1
clone_size: NA
v_call: TRBV9
cdr3_nt: TGTGCCAGCAGCGCAACCGGGACAGCGAATTCACCCCTCCACTTT
cdr3_aa: CASSATGTANSPLHF

j_call: TRBJ2-7
d_call: NA
clone_size: NA
v_call: TRBV27
cdr3_nt: TGTGCCAGCACCGGGCAGTCCTACGAGCAGTACTTC
cdr3_aa: CASTGQSYEQYF

j_call: TRBJ2-4
d_call: NA
clone_size: NA
v_call: TRBV7-9
cdr3_nt: TGTGCCAGCAGGGAGGGGGACATTCAGTACTTC
cdr3_aa: CASREGDIQYF

j_call: TRBJ2-5
d_call: NA
clone_size: NA
v_call: TRBV27
cdr3_nt: TGTGCCAGCAGTTTTTCGGGGGTTGGGGAGACCCAGTACTTC
cdr3_aa: CASSFSGVGETQYF

j_call: TRBJ2-3
d_call: TRBD2
clone_size: NA
v_call: TRBV5-4
cdr3_nt: TGTGCCAGCAGCATGACTAGCGGGGCCACAGATACGCAGTATTTT
cdr3_aa: CASSMTSGATDTQYF

j_call: TRBJ2-1
d_call: TRBD2
clone_size: NA
v_call: TRBV9
cdr3_nt: TGTGCCAGCAGCGTAGAGGGGCGGGGGGACAATGAGCAGTTCTTC
cdr3_aa: CASSVEGRGDNEQFF

j_call: TRBJ1-1
d_call: TRBD1
clone_size: NA
v_call: TRBV5-1
cdr3_nt: TGCGCCAGCAGCTCTGCCCAGGGCAGGGGGACTGAAGCTTTCTTT
cdr3_aa: CASSSAQGRGTEAFF

j_call: TRBJ2-3
d_call: NA
clone_size: NA
v_call: TRBV9
cdr3_nt: TGTGCCAGCAGCCCCTACGAGGGGGGGCCCACAGATACGCAGTATTTT
cdr3_aa: CASSPYEGGPTDTQYF

j_call: TRBJ2-3
d_call: NA
clone_size: NA
v_call: TRBV20-1
cdr3_nt: TGCAGGTGTGGGGTCACAGATACGCAGTATTTT
cdr3_aa: CRCGVTDTQYF

j_call: TRBJ2-7
d_call: NA
clone_size: NA
v_call: TRBV4-1
cdr3_nt: TGCGCCAGCAGCCAGTACCAACCTTACTACGAGCAGTACTTC
cdr3_aa: CASSQYQPYYEQYF

j_call: TRBJ2-1
d_call: NA
clone_size: few
v_call: TRBV10-3
cdr3_nt: TGTGCCATCAGCCTGGTTCCGGACCTTGCGTCCTACAATGAGCAGTTCTTC
cdr3_aa: CAISLVPDLASYNEQFF

j_call: TRBJ2-6
d_call: NA
clone_size: NA
v_call: TRBV3-1/TRBV3-2
cdr3_nt: TGTGCCAGCAGCCAAGCGTACTCCTCTGGGGCCAACGTCCTGACTTTC
cdr3_aa: CASSQAYSSGANVLTF

j_call: TRBJ1-6
d_call: NA
clone_size: NA
v_call: TRBV4-1
cdr3_nt: TGCGCCAGCAGCCAAGATAGGGGGGAGGCCGTTAATTCACCCCTCCACTTT
cdr3_aa: CASSQDRGEAVNSPLHF

j_call: TRBJ2-3
d_call: NA
clone_size: NA
v_call: TRBV19
cdr3_nt: TGTGCCAGTAGATGGACAATCTCTGGCACAGATACGCAGTATTTT
cdr3_aa: CASRWTISGTDTQYF

j_call: TRBJ1-2
d_call: NA
clone_size: NA
v_call: TRBV7-9
cdr3_nt: TGTGCCAGCAGCTTGGACGACATAGGGTCCTACACCTTC
cdr3_aa: CASSLDDIGSYTF

j_call: TRBJ1-2
d_call: NA
clone_size: NA
v_call: TRBV29-1
cdr3_nt: TGCAGCGTCCCGGACAGCTATGGCTACACCTTC
cdr3_aa: CSVPDSYGYTF

j_call: TRBJ2-2
d_call: NA
clone_size: NA
v_call: TRBV27
cdr3_nt: TGTGCCAGCAGCTCGAACACCGGGGAGCTGTTTTTT
cdr3_aa: CASSSNTGELFF

j_call: TRBJ2-7
d_call: TRBD2
clone_size: NA
v_call: TRBV6-1
cdr3_nt: TGTGCCAGCAGTGAATTAGGGGCTAGCGGGGAGTACGAGCAGTACTTC
cdr3_aa: CASSELGASGEYEQYF

j_call: TRBJ1-1
d_call: NA
clone_size: NA
v_call: TRBV4-1
cdr3_nt: TGCGCCAGCAGCCAAGTAAGCATGGGGGGGAAAGCTTTCTTT
cdr3_aa: CASSQVSMGGKAFF

j_call: TRBJ2-1
d_call: NA
clone_size: NA
v_call: TRBV19
cdr3_nt: TGTGCCAGTAGTATAGATCGGGCGACCTACAATGAGCAGTTCTTC
cdr3_aa: CASSIDRATYNEQFF

j_call: TRBJ2-1
d_call: TRBD2
clone_size: NA
v_call: TRBV12-3/TRBV12-4
cdr3_nt: TGTGCCAGCAGTTTTGCGGGGGGGCTGCAGTTCTTC
cdr3_aa: CASSFAGGLQFF

j_call: TRBJ1-1
d_call: NA
clone_size: NA
v_call: TRBV6-5
cdr3_nt: TGTGCCAGCAGTTACGGCCAGAAAGCTTTCTTT
cdr3_aa: CASSYGQKAFF

j_call: TRBJ1-1
d_call: NA
clone_size: NA
v_call: TRBV5-4
cdr3_nt: TGTGCCAGCAGCTTGGAGGGACCAGCTTTCTTT
cdr3_aa: CASSLEGPAFF

j_call: TRBJ1-5
d_call: NA
clone_size: NA
v_call: TRBV18
cdr3_nt: TGTGCCAGCTCACCGGACAGCCAGAATCAGCCCCAGCATTTT
cdr3_aa: CASSPDSQNQPQHF

j_call: TRBJ1-2
d_call: TRBD1
clone_size: NA
v_call: TRBV19
cdr3_nt: TGTGCCAGTAGTAGGGGACAGGCCTATGGCTACACCTTC
cdr3_aa: CASSRGQAYGYTF

j_call: TRBJ1-3
d_call: NA
clone_size: few
v_call: TRBV9
cdr3_nt: TGTGCCAGCAGCGTAGGTCCCGGGTTCCCTGGAAACACCATATATTTT
cdr3_aa: CASSVGPGFPGNTIYF

j_call: TRBJ2-7
d_call: TRBD1
clone_size: NA
v_call: TRBV4-3
cdr3_nt: TGCGCCAGCAGCCTCGCCGCAGCAGGGGGAAATGAGCAGTACTTC
cdr3_aa: CASSLAAAGGNEQYF

j_call: TRBJ2-1
d_call: TRBD2
clone_size: NA
v_call: TRBV29-1
cdr3_nt: TGCAGCGTTCCGGCGGGGGGGGATGAGCAGTTCTTC
cdr3_aa: CSVPAGGDEQFF

j_call: TRBJ2-5
d_call: NA
clone_size: NA
v_call: TRBV24-1
cdr3_nt: TGTGCCACCAGTGATTCTCGGCGGCAAGAGACCCAGTACTTC
cdr3_aa: CATSDSRRQETQYF

j_call: TRBJ1-2
d_call: TRBD1
clone_size: NA
v_call: TRBV9
cdr3_nt: TGTGCCAGCAGCGTAAACCCGGACAGGGGACATAACTATGGCTACACCTTC
cdr3_aa: CASSVNPDRGHNYGYTF

j_call: TRBJ1-5
d_call: NA
clone_size: NA
v_call: TRBV7-2
cdr3_nt: TGTGCCAGCAGCGACCAGTATTATAGCAATCAGCCCCAGCATTTT
cdr3_aa: CASSDQYYSNQPQHF

j_call: TRBJ1-2
d_call: TRBD1
clone_size: NA
v_call: TRBV5-1
cdr3_nt: TGCGCCAGCAGCTGGGACAGGGGCTATGGCTACACCTTC
cdr3_aa: CASSWDRGYGYTF

j_call: TRBJ1-1
d_call: NA
clone_size: NA
v_call: TRBV23-1
cdr3_nt: TGCGCCAGCAATGGGGGTCTGAACACTGAAGCTTTCTTT
cdr3_aa: CASNGGLNTEAFF